This entry is about one TCR beta chain. Its recognized antigen is unknown. The junction shows a germline mismatch at one end, possibly a read error. The data were taken from a study of cytomegalovirus exposure and HLA in healthy donors (dated by TCRdb to about 2017). The study in broad terms: According to an earlier analysis of several hundred of the donors, about 190 million T cells yielded some 110 million unique TCR beta sequences and 276 Gb of sequence data. An early release covering around 630 HLA-typed donors comprised 250 to 350 gigabases of sequencing data and about 90 million unique TCR sequences. Of the roughly 390 genotyped donors, 65% to 90% fell in the genetic ancestry cluster associated with self-reported Caucasian donors. The study aimed to test whether signatures of past pathogen exposure could be identified by cataloging public T cell receptors. The T cell repertoires of about 700 subjects were profiled by immunosequencing and related to cytomegalovirus serostatus. A separate validation cohort of over a hundred different subjects was used in addition to the roughly 700-subject first cohort. To predict cytomegalovirus infection status, the study brought together high-throughput TCR immunosequencing, statistical association of individual TCRs with disease status, and machine learning. In a later analysis, previously published TCR beta repertoires from 670 or so donors were re-analyzed and high-resolution HLA genotyping was added so that TCR occurrence patterns could be studied. Rather than drawing on any new phenotypic data, the later analysis identified candidate immune exposures from TCR beta sequences and the way those sequences occurred across donors. An earlier analysis of roughly 580 of the donors used high-throughput TCR beta sequencing to judge whether each TCR beta V gene segment behaved as functional or pseudogenic. Donor age, sex, ethnicity and CMV serostatus were compiled together with the repertoire data. A later genetic analysis used genome-wide SNP genotypes for 398 of the 666 donors, treating that subset as a discovery cohort. Every repertoire in the discovery cohort had been generated on one and the same sequencing platform. Both class I and class II loci were covered by HLA typing, at four-digit resolution. Typing coverage differed by locus: A, B, C, DRB1 and DQB1 were typed in about 620-630 donors, DQA1 in 522, DPA1 in around 600, and DPB1 in 450 to 490. Five DR-DQ haplotypes were handled as single units for association and clustering because linkage in the cohort was strong. Among several hundred genotyped donors of the cohort, an average of approximately 240,000 unique TCR beta nucleotide sequences was sequenced per donor, of which about 19% were non-productive. General findings and caveats noted by the study authors: Roughly uniform sequencing depth across donors was assumed in presence/absence analyses, although this assumption may not hold. The classifier was reported to diagnose cytomegalovirus status with high specificity and sensitivity in both the original cohort and the validation cohort. While some public TCRs were present in many individuals, most TCR sequences turned up only very rarely across donors. A cluster of highly shared sequence variants was judged likely to represent a technical artifact of the sequencing pipeline. At a false discovery rate of 0.05, a later analysis linked fewer than 20,000 TCR beta sequences to specific HLA alleles. According to a later analysis, TCR association rates differed among HLA loci, with DRB1 alleles showing the most associated TCRs and HLA-C alleles showing the fewest. In a later analysis, HLA-associated TCR beta chains showed more clonal expansion and lower generation probabilities than non-associated chains that were equally common. Correlated functional status among segregating V segments might reflect linkage disequilibrium, but an unknown experimental factor could not be ruled out. A later analysis reported that several top co-occurrence clusters appeared linked to parvovirus B19, influenza, CMV and Epstein-Barr virus. A further reported finding was that TCR beta sequences accurately predicted the HLA-A and HLA-B alleles for most subjects in the first cohort. Strong co-occurrence of HLA alleles, especially DR and DQ, made assigning TCR associations to individual alleles difficult. An earlier analysis of some 590 of the donors showed that most TCR beta V segments appeared in productive rearrangements either about 87% or about 30% of the time, which broadly matched IMGT annotations. In a later analysis, most CMV-associated TCR beta chains were found to appear HLA-restricted, with HLA associations seemingly driven largely by CMV exposure. The only immune exposure information available for the cohort was CMV serostatus. Because HLA typing was missing for some donors at each locus, association tests included only the typed subset. In the study, approximately 160 TCR beta chains were listed as associated with cytomegalovirus. Because counts were too low, around 17 rarely observed V segments, including chromosome 9 orphons, were left out of the earlier analysis of approximately 580 of the donors. A later genetic analysis associated a missense DCLRE1C variant with V-gene and J-gene trimming of TCR beta chains, and an independent cohort replicated the association. According to a later genetic analysis, donors in an Asian-associated ancestry cluster had fewer N-insertions in productive TCRs than the roughly 660-donor mean. This cohort had only TCR beta chains sequenced, and the lack of alpha or paired-chain data limited which features could be detected. A few of the identified cytomegalovirus-associated TCR beta chains were confirmed in vitro to be specific for cytomegalovirus antigens. The authors suggested that the approach could potentially be extended to other disease states and immunological phenotypes.

The cohort consisted of 670 or so healthy bone marrow donors. At the time of sampling, all cohort members were nominally healthy, though unrecorded immune exposures were likely present. The donor tested CMV seronegative, placing the donor among the 352 seronegative members of the cohort. Each donor provided a peripheral blood sample, and peripheral blood mononuclear cells were used for TCR beta sequencing. Genomic DNA extraction from the blood cell samples was performed with the Qiagen DNeasy Blood Extraction Kit. To prepare the library, the immunoSEQ multiplex PCR assay was applied. For the multiplex PCR, a mixture combining 60 forward primers for TCR Vbeta segments and 13 reverse primers for TCR Jbeta segments was used. The CDR3 region of rearranged TCR beta genes was amplified from genomic DNA by a multiplex PCR assay. The amplified TCR beta libraries were sequenced on the Illumina HiSeq System as 87-base-pair reads. In the original analysis: Across the 670 or so repertoires, a later analysis counted tens of millions of unique TCR beta chains, some 11 million of which were shared by at least two donors. A nearest-neighbor algorithm error-corrected the raw reads and collapsed the reads into unique sequences, merging closely related sequences to remove PCR and sequencing errors. To assign V, D and J gene segments, CDR3 sequences were aligned to IMGT reference sequences. For a sequence to be retained, at least a six-nucleotide match to both a V gene segment and a J gene segment was required. Rearrangements were classified as productive when the CDR3 lacked stop codons and remained in frame with V and J, and all other rearrangements were classified as non-productive. CDR3 was defined according to IMGT convention as the region running from the second conserved V-encoded cysteine to the conserved J-encoded phenylalanine. In an earlier analysis of around 640 of the donors, sequences lacking an unambiguous match to a single V gene segment were excluded. In an earlier analysis of approximately 500 of the donors, a V segment was called functional when productive rearrangements were above 56.7%, and segregating when the standard deviation between donors exceeded 5%. A statistical classification framework was built to diagnose cytomegalovirus status from the catalog of TCR beta chain sequences. In a later analysis, TCR nucleotide sequences were compared against IMGT/GENE-DB human TR gene sequences so that V and J genes could be assigned. The TCRdist pipeline was used in a later analysis to assign CDR3 sequences and most-parsimonious VDJ recombination scenarios. In a later analysis, each TCR beta chain was defined by its CDR3 amino acid sequence together with its V-gene family, and reads lacking a unique V-gene family were excluded. A later analysis removed 450 to 600 highly shared, low-generation-probability nucleotide sequences to deal with suspected cross-contamination and a sequencing artifact. A later analysis calculated a clonal expansion index for each public chain from normalized within-repertoire ranks of inferred template counts. Generation probabilities in a later analysis came from a VDJ recombination model fitted to out-of-frame rearrangements, and those results were checked against IGoR. In a later analysis, hypergeometric tests were used to score TCR-TCR, TCR-HLA and TCR-CMV co-occurrence, with a repertoire-size bias correction applied to TCR pairs. In a later analysis, false discovery rates were estimated by permuting HLA or CMV assignments 20 times. A later analysis grouped co-occurring TCRs with DBSCAN, adding TCRdist sequence similarity when clustering within HLA-allele-positive subsets. For co-occurrence clustering, repertoires with fewer than 30,000 or more than 120,000 public chains were excluded, along with roughly 5 repertoires with anomalous nucleotide sharing. Not all clones reach the TCRdb copy of this immuneACCESS table, which keeps in-frame sequences only. Checked studies attribute under half of the gap to unresolved V genes and leave the rest unexplained. V, J and clone size reflect that table, while D and trimming were determined from the DNA. For this sample there are around 190,000 clones; about 77% appear just once. The ten largest clones capture 2.5% to 3% of the sample.

The material sequenced was PBMCs. This sequence originates from a female donor in good health and CMV-seronegative.

The CDR3 region reads CASSETSGGTRVF. The DNA reads TGTGCCAGCAGTGAGACTAGCGGGGGGACCCGAGTCTTC. The chain links TRBV6-1 with TRBJ2-7; 13 of the junction bases match TRBD2. The germline V gene encodes CDR1 MNHNS and CDR2 SASEGT. From the cysteine through the phenylalanine, the CDR3 covers 13 amino acids. Only the CDR3 portion is preserved as DNA: 39 bases, with reading frame beginning at the first base.